This T cell receptor (beta chain) was found in a study of PD-L1 blockade in urothelial cancer. Across the whole study: Chemotherapy regimens numbering 0 to 3 had been given to patients. Blood analysis took place 3 weeks (second dose) and 6 weeks after treatment start. Study observations and caveats: Tumor-linked clones in blood grew more by 3 weeks in durable-benefit patients.

The data were produced by immunoSEQ multiplex PCR, yet TCRdb's version contains in-frame clones alone and is incomplete. Among about 55,000 clones listed, more than 80% were seen once. This clone appeared a few times. Its antigen is not known. The sample's time point: pretreatment peripheral blood. Locally advanced or metastatic urothelial carcinoma affected the patients. CDR1 and CDR2 from the germline V gene are SGHRS and YFSETQ. The CDR3 consists of 16 residues. V lost 0 bases and J 5 bases, leaving 14 bases between the germline ends. The chain couples TRBV5-1 to TRBJ2-2, with D unclear. The sequenced sample was PBMCs, obtained around atezolizumab (anti-PD-L1) treatment. The receptor was isolated from a man aged 45-65 years with urothelial cancer. CDR3 in amino acids: CASSLASGVGTGELFF. The CDR3 DNA reads as TGCGCCAGCAGCTTGGCAAGTGGAGTTGGAACCGGGGAGCTGTTTTTT.